Listed below are T cell receptor beta chains from one sample, sequenced in a study of blood T cell repertoires in COVID-19. Clones were sequenced by immunoSEQ multiplex PCR, and TCRdb holds only the in-frame ones, with some missing. The profile shows approximately 390,000 clones, more than 75% of them singletons. The sequenced material came from peripheral blood. These receptors all come from a woman in her sixties with COVID-19, enrolled during active disease. Each CDR3 is given with its conserved first and last residue. The D gene is left open where the match is weak. Part of the rows lack a size; the others show once, few, many or a class for expanded clones.

>.|TRBV27|TRBJ2-3|.
CASSSLGGRADTQYF
TGTGCCAGCAGTTCCCTGGGGGGGCGGGCAGATACGCAGTATTTT
>.|TRBV23-1|TRBJ2-1|TRBD2
CALQGGTSGYNEQFF
TGCGCCCTTCAAGGAGGGACTAGCGGCTACAATGAGCAGTTCTTC
>once|TRBV3-1/TRBV3-2|TRBJ1-5|.
CASSQGQGRGNQPQHF
TGTGCCAGCAGCCAAGGGCAGGGGAGGGGCAATCAGCCCCAGCATTTT
>.|TRBV3-1/TRBV3-2|TRBJ1-4|.
CASSQEVNRPNEKLFF
TGTGCCAGCAGCCAAGAAGTAAACAGACCTAATGAAAAACTGTTTTTT
>few|TRBV2|TRBJ1-4|TRBD1
CASSYTGAGEKLFF
TGTGCCAGCAGTTATACAGGGGCTGGCGAAAAACTGTTTTTT
>.|TRBV12-3/TRBV12-4|TRBJ1-1|.
CASSLSVNTEAFF
TGTGCCAGCAGTTTGAGTGTGAACACTGAAGCTTTCTTT
>.|TRBV5-1|TRBJ1-2|.
CASSPGGGKGYGYTF
TGCGCCAGCAGCCCGGGCGGGGGTAAGGGCTATGGCTACACCTTC
>.|TRBV5-6|TRBJ2-7|TRBD1
CASSLPQGREQYF
TGTGCCAGCAGCTTGCCACAGGGGCGCGAGCAGTACTTC
>.|TRBV7-9|TRBJ2-1|TRBD1
CASSLRTGAYNEQFF
TGTGCCAGCAGCTTACGGACAGGGGCCTACAATGAGCAGTTCTTC
>.|TRBV5-1|TRBJ1-1|TRBD1
CASSLAGQGDTEAFF
TGCGCCAGCAGCTTGGCGGGACAGGGAGACACTGAAGCTTTCTTT
>.|TRBV5-4|TRBJ1-1|TRBD1
CASSLGGTGLNTEAFF
TGTGCCAGCAGCTTAGGTGGGACAGGGCTGAACACTGAAGCTTTCTTT
>.|TRBV28|TRBJ1-6|.
CASITGNSPLHF
TGTGCCAGCATCACAGGGAATTCACCCCTCCACTTT
>.|TRBV15|TRBJ1-3|TRBD1
CATSKDWDSYYSGNTIYF
TGTGCCACCAGCAAAGACTGGGACAGTTACTACTCTGGAAACACCATATATTTT
>.|TRBV6-1|TRBJ1-2|.
CASSGPRELRSYGYTF
TGTGCCAGCAGTGGACCGCGGGAATTAAGGAGCTATGGCTACACCTTC
>.|TRBV28|TRBJ1-3|.
CATRGTNTIYF
TGTGCCACTAGGGGTACAAACACCATATATTTT
>.|TRBV27|TRBJ1-1|.
CASSPTRTGLRGDTEAFF
TGTGCCAGCAGCCCTACCCGGACGGGACTCAGAGGGGACACTGAAGCTTTCTTT
>.|TRBV6-5|TRBJ1-1|.
CASSSSTGNTEAFF
TGTGCCAGCAGTTCGTCGACAGGGAACACTGAAGCTTTCTTT
>.|TRBV15|TRBJ1-4|TRBD1
CATSSGQGRANEKLFF
TGTGCCACCAGCAGCGGACAGGGTAGAGCTAATGAAAAACTGTTTTTT
>.|TRBV5-1|TRBJ2-2|TRBD2
CASSWTSGVTGELFF
TGCGCCAGCAGCTGGACTAGCGGAGTTACCGGGGAGCTGTTTTTT
>.|TRBV10-3|TRBJ1-1|.
CAISPRWTVVYDTEAFF
TGTGCCATCAGTCCCAGATGGACAGTCGTTTATGACACTGAAGCTTTCTTT
>.|TRBV18|TRBJ1-6|.
CASSPPSGANSPLHF
TGTGCCAGCTCACCACCAAGCGGAGCTAATTCACCCCTCCACTTT
>.|TRBV3-1/TRBV3-2|TRBJ1-5|.
CASSHQTGPQHF
TGTGCCAGCAGCCACCAGACGGGGCCCCAGCATTTT
>.|TRBV4-2|TRBJ1-1|.
CASSQVPQGGTEAFF
TGTGCCAGCAGCCAAGTCCCACAGGGTGGTACTGAAGCTTTCTTT
>.|TRBV12-3/TRBV12-4|TRBJ2-5|.
CASRESTQETQYF
TGTGCCAGCAGGGAGTCGACCCAAGAGACCCAGTACTTC
>few|TRBV5-1|TRBJ2-2|.
CASSLGPANTGELFF
TGCGCCAGCAGCTTGGGTCCGGCGAACACCGGGGAGCTGTTTTTT
>.|TRBV18|TRBJ2-2|TRBD1
CASSTGQGATGELFF
TGTGCCAGCTCGACCGGACAGGGGGCCACCGGGGAGCTGTTTTTT
>.|TRBV28|TRBJ2-3|.
CASRVSVNTDTQYF
TGTGCCAGCAGAGTCAGTGTAAACACAGATACGCAGTATTTT
>.|TRBV27|TRBJ2-7|TRBD1
CASSRGQGGLYEQYF
TGTGCCAGCAGCCGGGGACAGGGTGGGCTCTACGAGCAGTACTTC